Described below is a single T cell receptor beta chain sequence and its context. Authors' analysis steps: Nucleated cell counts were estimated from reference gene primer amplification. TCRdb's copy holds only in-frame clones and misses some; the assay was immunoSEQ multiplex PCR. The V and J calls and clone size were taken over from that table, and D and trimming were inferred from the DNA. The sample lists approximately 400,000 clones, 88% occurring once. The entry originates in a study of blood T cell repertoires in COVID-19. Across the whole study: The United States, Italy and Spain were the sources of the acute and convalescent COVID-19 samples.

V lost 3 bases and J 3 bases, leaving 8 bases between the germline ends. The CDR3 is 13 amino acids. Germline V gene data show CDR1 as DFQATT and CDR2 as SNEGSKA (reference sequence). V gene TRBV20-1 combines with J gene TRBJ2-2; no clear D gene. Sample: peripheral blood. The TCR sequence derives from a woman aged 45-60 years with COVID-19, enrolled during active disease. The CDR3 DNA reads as TGCAGTGCTAGTGCCCAGGACACCGGGGAGCTGTTTTTT. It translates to CSASAQDTGELFF.